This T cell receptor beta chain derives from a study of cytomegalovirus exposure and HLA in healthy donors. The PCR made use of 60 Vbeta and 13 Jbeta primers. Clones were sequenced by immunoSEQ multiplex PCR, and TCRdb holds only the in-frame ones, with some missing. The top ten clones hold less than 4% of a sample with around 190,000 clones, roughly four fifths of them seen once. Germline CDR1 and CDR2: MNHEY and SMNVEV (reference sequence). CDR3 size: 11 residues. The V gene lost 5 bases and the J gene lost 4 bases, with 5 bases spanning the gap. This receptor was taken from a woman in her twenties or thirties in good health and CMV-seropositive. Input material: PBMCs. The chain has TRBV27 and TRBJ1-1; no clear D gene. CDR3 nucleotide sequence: TGTGCCAGCAGTCCCGGCACTGAAGCTTTCTTT. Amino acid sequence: CASSPGTEAFF.